A single sample is the source of the 31 T cell receptor beta chains below, sequenced in a study of cytomegalovirus exposure and HLA in healthy donors (dated by TCRdb to about 2017). Receptors were amplified or captured by the immunoSEQ multiplex PCR assay. For the multiplex PCR, a mixture combining 60 forward primers for TCR Vbeta segments and 13 reverse primers for TCR Jbeta segments was used. The table was pulled from immuneACCESS by TCRdb, which kept in-frame rearrangements only. Such tables lose some clones; where checked, under half of the loss comes from unresolved V genes, and the rest has no known cause. The table for this sample lists fewer than 120,000 clones; more than 65% of them were counted only once. The ten top clones hold about an eighth of the sample. Sequences were obtained from PBMCs. The receptors were sampled from a man younger than 45 in good health and CMV-seropositive.

The rearrangement joins TRBV5-1 to TRBJ2-7, with 11 positions matching TRBD1. Losses at the gene ends were 4 bases for V and 5 bases for J; bases not matched to a gene: 14. Germline V gene sequence: CDR1 SGHRS, CDR2 YFSETQ. The CDR3 has 17 residues. As DNA, the CDR3 is TGCGCCAGCAGCGTTGGGACAGGGGGTAAACTAAATAACGAGCAGTACTTC. Its translation is CASSVGTGGKLNNEQYF. Variable domain in full (rest from reference TRBV5-1 and TRBJ2-7): KAGVTQTPRYLIKTRGQQVTLSCSPISGHRSVSWYQQTPGQGLQFLFEYFSETQRNKGNFPGRFSGRQFSNSRSEMNVSTLELGDSALYLCASSVGTGGKLNNEQYFGPGTRLTVT.

The rearrangement links TRBV27 to TRBJ1-6; D is unresolved. Germline CDR1 is MNHEY and CDR2 is SMNVEV (reference sequence). The CDR3 sequence is 12 residues long. V dropped 9 bases and J dropped 0 bases, with 3 bases sitting between them. CDR3 protein: CARSSYNSPLHF. The CDR3 nucleotides are TGTGCCAGGAGCTCCTATAATTCACCCCTCCACTTT.

The gene calls are TRBV7-6 and TRBJ1-2; maybe TRBD1 (6 bases). Trimming shortened V by 5 bases and J by 4 bases, and 17 bases separated the two germline ends. Germline-derived CDR1 and CDR2 are SGHVS and FNYEAQ. The CDR3 extends over 15 amino acids. Here the CDR3 DNA reads TGTGCCAGCAGCCCTACGGGGGGCGAGGTCTATGGCTACACCTTC. Amino acids: CASSPTGGEVYGYTF.

CDR3 sequence reads: CASSWRGLRSTGELFF. Written as DNA, the CDR3 is TGCGCCAGCAGCTGGAGGGGCCTCCGCAGCACCGGGGAGCTGTTTTTT. The rearrangement uses TRBV5-1 and TRBJ2-2; TRBD2 is a possible D gene (6 bases). Germline assignment: CDR1 SGHRS and CDR2 YFSETQ. V lost 3 bases, J lost 4 bases, and 16 bases lay in between. The CDR3 is 16 amino acids.

About this clone itself: One end of the junction varies from germline; a read error may be responsible. This rearrangement joins TRBV28 to TRBJ1-2; weak D call: TRBD1 (5 bases). The CDR3 runs 14 residues. Looked up from germline, CDR1 is MDHEN and CDR2 is SYDVKM. The CDR3 nucleotides read TGTGCCGGCAGTGGGGGGGGAACTAACTATGGCTACACCTTC. Protein product: CAGSGGGTNYGYTF.

This chain links TRBV19 with TRBJ1-1; unclear D gene. The CDR3 loop spans 13 amino acids. The germline V gene has CDR1 LNHDA and CDR2 SQIVND (reference sequence). Trimming left V 5 bases short and J 1 base short, with 8 bases between. The CDR3, as DNA: TGTGCCAGTAGTTCATCACAGAACACTGAAGCTTTCTTT. This sequence encodes CASSSSQNTEAFF.

This sequence joins TRBV7-2 and TRBJ1-1; no definite D call. This CDR3 comprises 14 residues. Per the germline V gene, CDR1 is SGHTA and CDR2 is FQGNSA. Trimming stripped 5 bases from V and 3 bases from J, with 13 bases between. CDR3 in amino acids: CASSPQFQDTEAFF. The CDR3 DNA sequence: TGTGCCAGCAGCCCCCAATTCCAGGACACTGAAGCTTTCTTT.

J is TRBJ2-5 and V is TRBV15; D remains ambiguous. In germline, CDR1 is LNHNV, CDR2 YYDKDF (reference sequence). There are 13 residues in the CDR3. V was cut by 0 bases and J by 5 bases, with 7 bases left in between. The CDR3 sequence: CATSRESRETQYF. The CDR3 DNA follows: TGTGCCACCAGCAGAGAATCGCGGGAGACCCAGTACTTC.

This sequence joins TRBV6-5 and TRBJ1-2, with 10 positions matching TRBD1. The CDR3 loop spans 15 amino acids. The germline V gene has CDR1 MNHEY and CDR2 SVGAGI. The V gene end was trimmed by 2 bases and the J gene end by 4 bases; junction bases not matched to a gene: 4. In DNA form, the CDR3 reads TGTGCCAGCAGTTACCCCGGGACAGGGGTCTATGGCTACACCTTC. The encoded protein is CASSYPGTGVYGYTF.

In this sample, this clone turned up a few times. This sequence joins TRBV6-1 and TRBJ2-3, with TRBD2 matching over 9 bases. After removal of 0 bases from V and 5 bases from J, the junction contained 6 bases not matched to a gene. Germline V CDR1 and CDR2: MNHNS, SASEGT. The CDR3 has 16 amino acids. The CDR3 loop is CASSEARGGAVDTQYF. CDR3 in DNA: TGTGCCAGCAGTGAAGCGCGCGGGGGGGCGGTAGATACGCAGTATTTT.

The rearrangement links TRBV9 to TRBJ1-2, with TRBD1 matching over 8 bases. The CDR3 has 16 amino acids. Germline V gene lookup returns CDR1 SGDLS and CDR2 YYNGEE. V shed 2 bases, J shed 2 bases, and the junction held 8 bases outside the gene matches. The CDR3 coding sequence is TGTGCCAGCAGCGTGAGCCGGACAGGGCAGAACTATGGCTACACCTTC. Its translation is CASSVSRTGQNYGYTF.

This chain links TRBV4-3 with TRBJ2-1, with a possible D match to TRBD1 (5 bases). The CDR3 is 13 residues long. V was cut by 3 bases and J by 7 bases, with 10 bases left in between. The germline V gene encodes CDR1 LGHNA and CDR2 YSLEER. The CDR3 DNA reads TGCGCCAGCAGCCACAGGGCCGGGAATGAGCAGTTCTTC. Translating it yields CASSHRAGNEQFF.

The chain combines TRBV4-1 with TRBJ1-1; unclear D gene. There are 14 residues in the CDR3. The germline gives CDR1 MGHRA, CDR2 YSYEKL. Trimming took off 3 bases at V and 7 bases at J, with 15 bases between the two ends. DNA for the CDR3: TGCGCCAGCAGCCATGACCCGCGGGCCGGTGAAGCTTTCTTT. This sequence encodes CASSHDPRAGEAFF.

This clone was seen only a few times. The chain joins TRBV9 to TRBJ2-7; TRBD1 agrees at 8 bases. The CDR3 totals 14 residues. J gave up 1 base and V 2 bases, and 2 bases lay outside the gene matches. The germline V gene has CDR1 SGDLS and CDR2 YYNGEE. CDR3 loop: CASSVTGDSYEQYF. The CDR3 DNA reads TGTGCCAGCAGCGTGACAGGGGATTCCTACGAGCAGTACTTC.

The chain uses TRBV5-1 and TRBJ2-5; 9 nucleotides match TRBD1. Germline V gene data show CDR1 as SGHRS and CDR2 as YFSETQ. V trimming: 4 bases; J trimming: 5 bases; junction bases outside the gene matches: 9. This CDR3 is built from 15 residues. The CDR3 DNA reads TGCGCCAGCAGCGGCGGGACAGGGCTTGAGGAGACCCAGTACTTC. Protein product: CASSGGTGLEETQYF.

This clone has just a few counts. The chain joins TRBV5-1 to TRBJ2-1; D call uncertain. Trimming pared 2 bases from V and 5 bases from J, leaving 5 bases between. Germline V gene sequence: CDR1 SGHRS, CDR2 YFSETQ. This CDR3 has 12 amino acids. DNA of the CDR3: TGCGCCAGCAGCTTTGGAGACAATGAGCAGTTCTTC. Its protein product is CASSFGDNEQFF.

J is TRBJ1-5 and V is TRBV6-6; no reliable D call. The germline V and J ends were trimmed by 4 bases and 7 bases, with 20 bases remaining between them. Germline V gene lookup returns CDR1 MNHNY and CDR2 SVGAGI (reference sequence). The CDR3 length is 16 residues. The CDR3 sequence is CASSSPTDERRQPQHF. CDR3 nucleotide sequence: TGTGCCAGCAGTTCCCCGACGGACGAGCGGAGGCAGCCCCAGCATTTT.

The chain recombines TRBV6-4 with TRBJ2-2; the D gene is possibly TRBD2 (5 bases). V was pared by 4 bases and J by 3 bases, with 9 bases between. Germline V gives CDR1 MRHNA, CDR2 SNTAGT. The CDR3 has 14 residues. The CDR3 here is CASSGDSDTGELFF. The CDR3 nucleotides are TGTGCCAGCAGTGGAGATAGCGACACCGGGGAGCTGTTTTTT.

The rearrangement uses TRBV5-6 and TRBJ2-1; 7 bases are a match to TRBD1. The CDR3 length is 17 residues. Germline CDR1 SGHDT, CDR2 YYEEEE. J lost 0 bases, V lost 3 bases, and 9 bases had no gene match. CDR3 nucleotide sequence: TGTGCCAGCAGCTCGATCAGGACAGGTAGCTCCTACAATGAGCAGTTCTTC. Encoded protein: CASSSIRTGSSYNEQFF.

Here the CDR3 reads CASSLRQDSYEQYF. CDR3 DNA sequence: TGTGCCAGCAGCTTAAGGCAGGACTCCTACGAGCAGTACTTC. V and J are TRBV7-2 and TRBJ2-7; D gene ambiguous. V lost 2 bases and J 0 bases, leaving 8 bases between the germline ends. CDR3 size: 14 residues. Germline-derived CDR1 and CDR2 are SGHTA and FQGNSA.

This sequence joins TRBV7-2 and TRBJ1-5, with 8 bases identical to TRBD1. This CDR3 spans 14 amino acids. The V and J ends lost 5 bases and 2 bases, in that order; junction bases with no gene match: 2. The germline V gene has CDR1 SGHTA and CDR2 FQGNSA. CDR3 coding DNA: TGTGCCAGCAGCCAGGACAGGGGCAATCAGCCCCAGCATTTT. Amino acids: CASSQDRGNQPQHF.

The J gene is TRBJ1-1, the V gene TRBV7-2; D is unresolved. V dropped 5 bases and J dropped 0 bases, with 10 bases sitting between them. The CDR3 contains 14 residues. The V gene's germline CDR1 is SGHTA and CDR2 FQGNSA. The CDR3 reads CASSRQALNTEAFF. CDR3 nucleotides: TGTGCCAGCAGCCGTCAGGCGTTGAACACTGAAGCTTTCTTT.

This clone has a single count. The chain has TRBV7-7 and TRBJ2-3; TRBD2 aligns across 9 bases. V shed 3 bases and J 0 bases; nucleotides not matched to a gene: 1. The germline V gene has CDR1 SSHAT and CDR2 FNYEAQ (reference sequence). This CDR3 region has 15 residues. The CDR3 DNA reads TGTGCCAGCAGCTTTACTAGCGGGAGCACAGATACGCAGTATTTT. It translates to CASSFTSGSTDTQYF.

The chain combines TRBV7-8 with TRBJ2-1, with 9 bases lining up with TRBD1. After removal of 6 bases from V and 7 bases from J, the junction contained 10 bases not matched to a gene. This CDR3 has 15 residues. Germline V CDR1 and CDR2: SGHVS, FQNEAQ. The CDR3 DNA sequence: TGTGCCAGCAGTTTATTCATTGACAGGGGGAATGAGCAGTTCTTC. Residues: CASSLFIDRGNEQFF.

V usage is TRBV7-8 and J usage is TRBJ1-2, with D possibly TRBD1 on 5 matching bases. This CDR3 comprises 15 residues. Trimming stripped 1 base from V and 3 bases from J, with 12 bases between. Germline CDR1 is SGHVS and CDR2 is FQNEAQ. The CDR3 sequence: CASSLGDSRYYGYTF. The CDR3 bases are TGTGCCAGCAGCTTAGGGGACTCCCGGTACTATGGCTACACCTTC.

The chain uses TRBV5-8 and TRBJ2-7; TRBD2 is a possible D gene (7 bases). The CDR3 extends over 13 amino acids. Germline CDR1 is SGHTS and CDR2 is YDEGEE. V was pared by 7 bases and J by 6 bases, with 17 bases between. The CDR3 DNA is TGTGCCAGCCGGGGGGCTATTTCGGGCGAGCAGTACTTC. It encodes CASRGAISGEQYF.

The genes are TRBV15 and TRBJ1-2, with TRBD1 matching over 7 bases. The germline gives CDR1 LNHNV, CDR2 YYDKDF (reference sequence). V was pared by 2 bases and J by 10 bases, with 13 bases of the junction left unmatched. This CDR3 region has 15 residues. Here the CDR3 DNA reads TGTGCCACCAGCAGACGTGTCCCGGGACAGTCCCCCTACACCTTC. It specifies CATSRRVPGQSPYTF.

The V and J genes are TRBV5-1 and TRBJ2-5, with D uncertain. The last part of the DNA fits TRBJ2-7 better; the J call may be wrong. The CDR3 is 14 residues long. Germline-derived CDR1 and CDR2 are SGHRS and YFSETQ. CDR3 sequence: CASSLSSPSYEQYF. The CDR3 DNA sequence: TGCGCCAGCAGCTTGTCCTCTCCCTCCTACGAGCAGTACTTC.

V is TRBV7-9 and J is TRBJ1-1; D not certain. Germline V gene sequence: CDR1 SEHNR, CDR2 FQNEAQ (reference sequence). Trimming pared 2 bases from V and 6 bases from J, leaving 13 bases between. CDR3 size: 14 residues. The CDR3 DNA is TGTGCCAGCAGCTTAACGGTTCTAAACGCTGAAGCTTTCTTT. Its protein product is CASSLTVLNAEAFF. The full variable domain, completed using reference TRBV7-9 and TRBJ1-1, is DTGVSQNPRHKITKRGQNVTFRCDPISEHNRLYWYRQTLGQGPEFLTYFQNEAQLEKSRLLSDRFSAERPKGSFSTLEIQRTEQGDSAMYLCASSLTVLNAEAFFGQGTRLTVV.

This clone was counted a single time. One junction end disagrees with the germline gene, perhaps due to a read error. The chain has TRBV9 and TRBJ1-3; no definite D call. The CDR3 is 18 residues long. CDR1 is SGDLS, CDR2 YYNGEE, per germline. CDR3 bases: TGTGCCAGCAGCGTCGGGTCGGGGATCGGAGTCTCTGGAAGCACCATATATTTT. Amino acid sequence: CASSVGSGIGVSGSTIYF.

This clone occurred once. The chain combines TRBV27 with TRBJ1-5; weak D call: TRBD1 (5 bases). Germline V lookup: CDR1 MNHEY, CDR2 SMNVEV (reference sequence). V was shortened by 5 bases and J by 0 bases, with 23 bases between the two germline ends. The CDR3 runs to 19 residues. The CDR3 nucleotides are TGTGCCAGCAGTCCTTGGGGCGGTTCAGGATATTATAGCAATCAGCCCCAGCATTTT. It is translated as CASSPWGGSGYYSNQPQHF.